The 20 T cell receptor beta chains below were found in one sample sequenced in a study of tumor and adjacent non-tumor tissue in lung cancer. TCRbeta libraries were built with three rounds of nested PCR, modified from ARM-PCR. Via MiXCR, TCRdb re-called the multiplex PCR reads, giving one row per CDR3 protein. This sample has some 99,000 distinct CDR3 sequences, with 50% to 70% found just once. RNA was extracted from bulk tissue without any cell sorting. Distant lung tissue was collected more than 3 cm away from the tumor edge. The specimen was distant non-tumor lung tissue. These receptors all come from a man between 60 and 70 years old with non-small cell lung cancer.

The chain employs TRBV6-5 and TRBJ2-5, with D possibly being TRBD1 or TRBD2 (6 bases each). V was trimmed by 10 bases and J by 6 bases, leaving 24 bases between them. Germline assignment: CDR1 MNHEY and CDR2 SVGAGI. This CDR3 spans 15 amino acids. The CDR3 nucleotides read TGTGCCAACAGGGCAGACCTCGCTAGCGTACAGACCCAGTACTTC. Translating gives CANRADLASVQTQYF.

A note on this clonotype: One base away lies a much larger clone, so this may be a sequencing read error. The chain combines TRBV29-1 with TRBJ1-1; D is ambiguous. Per germline, CDR1 SQVTM and CDR2 ANQGSEA. The V end lost 2 bases, the J end lost 0 bases, and 10 bases lay between the germline ends. This CDR3 has 14 amino acids. Here the CDR3 reads CSVERPGVNTEAFF. The DNA of the CDR3 is TGCAGCGTTGAACGCCCCGGAGTGAACACTGAAGCTTTCTTT.

Note on this clonotype: A junction end diverges from the germline sequence, so it may reflect a read error. This chain connects TRBV4-2 to TRBJ1-2, with D maybe TRBD1 (5 bases). The CDR3 has 15 residues. Germline lookup yields CDR1 LGHNA and CDR2 YNFKEQ. DNA for the CDR3: TGTGCCAGCAGCCAAATGTCGGGGGTGGACTACGGCTACACCTTC. As protein: CASSQMSGVDYGYTF.

This clonotype was seen a few times. The chain carries TRBV28 and TRBJ2-2; 7 bases are a match to TRBD1. V gave up 8 bases and J gave up 4 bases; unmatched junction bases: 7. This CDR3 region has 14 residues. Germline V gene sequence: CDR1 MDHEN, CDR2 SYDVKM. CDR3 residues: CASERQGSTGELFF. Written as DNA, the CDR3 is TGTGCCAGCGAGAGACAGGGTAGCACCGGGGAGCTGTTTTTT.

Notes on this clonotype: Compared with germline, one end of the junction differs, possibly owing to a read error. The V and J genes are TRBV5-8 and TRBJ1-2; no definite D call. This CDR3 contains 13 residues. Germline CDR1 is SGHTS and CDR2 is YDEGEE. This CDR3 is CSSSSTWIGGYTF. CDR3 DNA: TGTTCCAGCAGTTCAACATGGATCGGTGGCTACACCTTC.

The table lists this clonotype with a few counts. The rearrangement joins TRBV7-6 to TRBJ2-2; D is undetermined. Per germline, CDR1 SGHVS and CDR2 FNYEAQ. The CDR3 loop spans 17 amino acids. Trimming cost V 1 base and J 0 bases, with 12 bases left between them. The CDR3 DNA reads as TGTGCCAGCAGCTTAGAAATAGCTCGGGCGAACACCGGGGAGCTGTTTTTT. Protein: CASSLEIARANTGELFF.

There are a few counts of this clonotype. A much larger clonotype is one base distant, so this may be a read error. The chain combines TRBV12-3 or TRBV12-4 with TRBJ2-7; a possible D gene is TRBD2 (6 bases). The CDR3 has 13 residues. CDR3 residues: CTSKSSASYEQYF. The CDR3 bases are TGTACCAGCAAGTCTAGCGCCTCCTACGAGCAGTACTTC.

Note on this clonotype: This could be a read error, since a much larger clone is one nucleotide away. The rearrangement joins TRBV6-1 to TRBJ1-5, with 11 bases fitting TRBD1. The DNA end is a closer match to TRBJ2-3, so the J assignment may be wrong. Germline lookup yields CDR1 MNHNS and CDR2 SASEGT. The CDR3 length is 16 residues. The CDR3 bases are TGTGCCAGCCGTAGGACAGGGGGCCGAAGCAATCAGCCCCAGTATTTT. Translating it yields CASRRTGGRSNQPQYF.

Comment on this clonotype: Sequence at one end of the junction differs from germline and may be a read error. The rearrangement uses TRBV6-2 or TRBV6-3 and TRBJ2-2; TRBD2 might be the D (5 bases). Germline V gene lookup returns CDR1 MNHEY and CDR2 SVGEGT. The CDR3 extends over 13 amino acids. In DNA, the CDR3 is TGTGTCAGCAGTTCTGAGTCTACCGGGGAGCTGTCTTTT. The encoded protein is CVSSSESTGELSF.

Remarks on this clonotype: This CDR3 is missing its conserved last phenylalanine or tryptophan, likely due to a read error. Because the CDR3's place on the DNA is in doubt, the DNA is left out and the CDR3 is given as listed by TCRdb. The gene calls are TRBV29-1 and TRBJ2-1; TRBD1, as called in the table, went unchecked against the DNA. CDR1 and CDR2 (germline): SQVTM, ANQGSEA. Termini included, the CDR3 measures 15 amino acids. CDR3: CSVAKGQRLNNEHFL.

Points on this clonotype: The junction shows a germline mismatch at one end, possibly a read error. This chain joins TRBV7-8 and TRBJ1-1, with 7 positions matching TRBD1. Germline V gene sequence: CDR1 SGHVS, CDR2 FQNEAQ. The CDR3 sequence is 14 residues long. Written as DNA, the CDR3 is TGTACCAGCAGCTTGGACAGGCGAAACACTGAAGCCTTCTTT. It yields the protein CTSSLDRRNTEAFF.

This clonotype was counted between two and nine times. The chain is built from TRBV2 and TRBJ2-1; TRBD1 matches 9 bases. CDR3 length: 13 amino acids. V shed 9 bases and J 6 bases; nucleotides not matched to a gene: 6. Germline CDR1 is SNHLY and CDR2 is FYNNEI. This CDR3 is CARTGQGANEQFF. CDR3 in DNA: TGTGCCAGGACGGGACAGGGCGCCAATGAGCAGTTCTTC.

This clonotype was picked up a small number of times. Possible read error: a much larger clone is one base away. This chain joins TRBV4-1 and TRBJ1-3, with TRBD1 identical over 9 bases. CDR3 length equals 15 residues. Germline lookup yields CDR1 MGHRA and CDR2 YSYEKL. In DNA form, the CDR3 reads TGCGCCAGCATCCAACAGGGGGCGACGGGAAACACCATATATTTT. It yields the protein CASIQQGATGNTIYF.

This clonotype was seen just once. A junction end diverges from the germline sequence, so it may reflect a read error. The CDR3 sequence is CAGSSPPRAEAFF. In DNA, the CDR3 is TGTGCCGGCAGCTCGCCGCCAAGGGCTGAAGCTTTCTTT. The chain joins TRBV11-1 to TRBJ1-1; D is ambiguous. This CDR3 has 13 residues. In germline, CDR1 is SGHAT, CDR2 FQDESV (reference sequence). Together with reference TRBV11-1 and TRBJ1-1, the CDR3 gives the full variable domain: EAEVAQSPRYKITEKSQAVAFWCDPISGHATLYWYRQILGQGPELLVQFQDESVVDDSQLPKDRFSAERLKGVDSTLKIQPAELGDSAMYLCAGSSPPRAEAFFGQGTRLTVV.

This clonotype was detected ten times or more. The rearrangement joins TRBV20-1 to TRBJ2-1; no clear D gene. Germline loops: CDR1 DFQATT, CDR2 SNEGSKA (reference sequence). The V gene lost 4 bases and the J gene lost 5 bases, with 12 bases spanning the gap. This CDR3 is built from 13 residues. This CDR3 is CSATLPINNEQFF. The CDR3 DNA follows: TGCAGTGCTACCCTCCCGATCAACAATGAGCAGTTCTTC.

As to this clonotype: As the CDR3 is not closed by the conserved phenylalanine or tryptophan, this likely results from a read error. The DNA is left out, because the CDR3 cannot be placed on it with certainty; the CDR3 is given as TCRdb lists it. The V and J genes are TRBV11-3 and TRBJ2-1; the table gives TRBD1 as D, unverified against the DNA. Counting both end residues, the CDR3 totals 17 amino acids. The V gene's germline CDR1 is SGHNT and CDR2 YENEEA. The CDR3 here is CASSPGGSDTIYNELFL.

Concerning this clonotype itself: A read error is likely, as this CDR3 ends without the conserved phenylalanine or tryptophan. This chain connects TRBV12-3 or TRBV12-4 to TRBJ2-5; D remains ambiguous. CDR3 length: 13 residues. The V end was cut by 7 bases, the J end by 1 base, with 10 bases between. The CDR3 here is CASTRGFQETQYL. The CDR3 DNA is TGTGCCAGCACCCGAGGATTCCAAGAGACCCAGTACTTA.

Regarding this clonotype: A much more abundant neighbour one base away suggests this may be a read error. V usage is TRBV30 and J usage is TRBJ2-5, with D unresolved. CDR1 is GTSNPN, CDR2 SVGIG, per germline (reference sequence). CDR3 size: 13 residues. V was cut by 0 bases and J by 5 bases, with 10 bases left in between. The CDR3 sequence: CAWSVPVGETQYF. The CDR3, as DNA: TGTGCCTGGAGTGTACCGGTGGGTGAGACCCAGTACTTC.

A remark on this clonotype: The junction does not match germline at one end; this may be a read error. This chain uses TRBV5-5 with TRBJ2-5; 11 nucleotides match TRBD2. Germline V gene data show CDR1 as SGHKS and CDR2 as YYEKEE (reference sequence). CDR3 length: 15 amino acids. CDR3 amino acids: CASSLYSGRDETQYF. DNA for the CDR3: TGTGCGAGCAGCTTGTATAGCGGGAGGGATGAGACCCAGTACTTC.

A single count supports this clonotype. The junction departs from the called germline gene at one end, perhaps through a read error. The V call is TRBV2, the J call TRBJ2-1; TRBD2 is a possible D gene (5 bases). This CDR3 contains 16 residues. Germline-derived CDR1 and CDR2 are SNHLY and FYNNEI. In DNA form, the CDR3 reads TGTGTCAGCAGTGAAATCGGGCCGCGGGTCTACAATGAGCAGTTCTTC. It specifies CVSSEIGPRVYNEQFF.